A selection of T cell receptor beta chains follows, all from one sample in a study of T-cell reconstitution after alpha-beta-depleted transplantation in children. TCRdb processed the PCR reads anew with MiXCR; each CDR3 protein has one entry. The table includes 200,000 to 250,000 distinct CDR3 sequences, about 11% detected once. The material sequenced was PBMCs, taken before TCRalphabeta/CD19-depleted stem cell transplant. These receptors were taken from a child under two years old with acute myeloid leukemia, due to receive a stem cell transplant. Both conserved end residues are trimmed from each CDR3.

v_call	j_call	cdr3_aa
TRBV23-1	TRBJ2-3	ASSRGTTPSTDTQY
TRBV7-6	TRBJ2-3	ASSGTSVGTDTQY
TRBV20-1	TRBJ1-3	AQLSSGNTTY
TRBV6-1	TRBJ2-3	ASRERTSGRGDTQY
TRBV9	TRBJ2-3	ASSGAAAPTSTDTQY
TRBV5-6	TRBJ2-3	ASSFRTGGTDTQY
TRBV5-1	TRBJ1-6	ASSLAIMGGLSPLH
TRBV11-3	TRBJ2-3	ASSLRSGQLVSSTDTQY
TRBV11-2	TRBJ2-7	ASTAASDEQY
TRBV19	TRBJ1-5	ASSIDRDRDQPQH
TRBV11-2	TRBJ1-6	ASSMDRGNRALH
TRBV7-9	TRBJ2-1	ASSPTSGRVAEQF
TRBV9	TRBJ1-2	ASSVLATGVGYGYT
TRBV5-6	TRBJ1-4	ASSPRDSSTNEKLF
TRBV7-9	TRBJ2-5	ASSRIIGEETQY
TRBV20-1	TRBJ1-1	SARWTMNTEAF
TRBV5-1	TRBJ2-4	ASSSTGVNIQY
TRBV10-3	TRBJ2-7	AISDGSNFYEQY
TRBV5-1	TRBJ2-7	ASSPLPGLARQHYEQY
TRBV10-3	TRBJ1-2	AISESEGRGRGGYT
TRBV29-1	TRBJ1-2	SDRDNTNYGYT
TRBV29-1	TRBJ1-3	SVEDLPELSGNTIY
TRBV15	TRBJ2-5	ATSDSQGALYQETQY
TRBV20-1	TRBJ1-2	RLGQEGGYT
TRBV6-5	TRBJ1-6	ASSLLTGTGGSPLH
TRBV6-2/TRBV6-3	TRBJ2-1	ASTVSGRAGNEQF
TRBV13	TRBJ2-7	ASSLRVSGATGDYEQY
TRBV5-1	TRBJ1-2	ASSLDTRGINGYT
TRBV20-1	TRBJ2-1	SAPKTGGNEQF
TRBV28	TRBJ1-1	ASSVDLQVMNTEAF
TRBV18	TRBJ1-6	ASSRQTGTEDSPLH
TRBV10-3	TRBJ1-6	AISEGQASYNLPLH
TRBV20-1	TRBJ2-3	SARSRGGSMDTQY
TRBV6-1	TRBJ2-1	ASSVAEYNEQF
TRBV12-3/TRBV12-4	TRBJ2-5	ASKGPSVLQETQY
TRBV5-1	TRBJ2-1	ASSLEGMSSYNEQF
TRBV5-1	TRBJ1-3	ASSLESGFSGNTIY
TRBV12-3/TRBV12-4	TRBJ1-1	ASSLRRQLTEAF
TRBV5-1	TRBJ1-2	ASSLSTRGRSYGYT
TRBV15	TRBJ2-4	ATSRDSGIQY